The 2 T cell receptor beta chains in this list originate from one sample, sequenced in a study of OX40 agonist ivuxolimab in advanced cancers. Repertoires were generated with immunoSEQ multiplex PCR, while TCRdb's copy carries only in-frame clones and drops some. The top ten clones hold under 14% of a sample with around 63,000 clones, more than 80% of them seen once. Here the sequenced sample was CD4+ or CD8+ T cells sorted from blood, taken in a trial of the OX40 agonist ivuxolimab. These receptors were obtained from an adult with an advanced solid tumor such as melanoma, head and neck, liver or kidney cancer.

This clone was counted between two and nine times. The gene calls are TRBV2 and TRBJ1-2, with D unresolved. The CDR3 has 12 residues. Trimming cost V 5 bases and J 7 bases, with 11 bases left between them. CDR1 and CDR2 (germline): SNHLY, FYNNEI. The CDR3 region is CASSRDLGGYTF. CDR3 DNA: TGTGCCAGCAGTAGGGATTTGGGTGGCTACACCTTC.

The CDR3 nucleotides read TGTGCCAGTAGTATTAGGGGGTATGGGAATCAGCCCCAGCATTTT. Its protein is CASSIRGYGNQPQHF. The rearrangement joins TRBV19 to TRBJ1-5; weak D call: TRBD1 (6 bases). The CDR3 contains 15 residues. Germline CDR1 and CDR2: LNHDA and SQIVND (reference sequence). V was pared by 3 bases and J by 4 bases, with 13 bases between.